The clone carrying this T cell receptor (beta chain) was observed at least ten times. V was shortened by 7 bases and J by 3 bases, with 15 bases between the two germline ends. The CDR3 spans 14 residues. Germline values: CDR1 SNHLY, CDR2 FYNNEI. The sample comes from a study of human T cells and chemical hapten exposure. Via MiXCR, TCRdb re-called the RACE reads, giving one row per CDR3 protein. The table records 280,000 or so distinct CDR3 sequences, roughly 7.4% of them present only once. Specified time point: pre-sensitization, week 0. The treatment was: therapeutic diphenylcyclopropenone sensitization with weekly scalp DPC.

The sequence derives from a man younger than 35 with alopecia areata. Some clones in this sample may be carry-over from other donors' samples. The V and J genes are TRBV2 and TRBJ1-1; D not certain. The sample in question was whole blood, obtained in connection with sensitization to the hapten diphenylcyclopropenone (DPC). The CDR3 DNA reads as TGTGCCAGCATTTCCGACATTCATGACACTGAAGCTTTCTTT. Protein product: CASISDIHDTEAFF.